This record covers a single TCR beta chain. Its specificity is unknown. This sample was included in a study of blood T cells in healthy people across ages. Study findings and constraints: Measured against age, TCR beta diversity per million T cells decreased in a roughly linear manner.

A second roughly 6 to 12 cycle PCR used barcoded and J-beta primers. TCRdb used MiXCR to reprocess the 5' RACE reads, holding one entry per CDR3 protein. This sample carries 1.5 million to 2 million distinct CDR3 sequences, roughly 27% of them seen once, and the ten largest clones take about 8%. Sequences were obtained from blood. This TCR was sampled from a woman aged 30 to 39 in good health.

The CDR3 DNA reads TGTGCCAGCACTGCGCAGGGAGGGCCCTACGAGCAGTACTTC. Amino acids: CASTAQGGPYEQYF. This chain uses TRBV2 with TRBJ2-7; 7 bases are a match to TRBD2. The germline V gene encodes CDR1 SNHLY and CDR2 FYNNEI. V trimming: 7 bases; J trimming: 2 bases; junction bases outside the gene matches: 8. The length of the CDR3 is 14 residues.